One and the same sample provided the 21 T cell receptor beta chains below, sequenced in a study of blood T cell repertoires in COVID-19. Here immunoSEQ multiplex PCR was the method, and the copy in TCRdb shows in-frame clones only, minus some. Here the sample spans some 220,000 clones, 86% being singletons. The sequenced sample was PBMCs or T cells enriched from blood (not recorded which). The source is a woman in her thirties or forties with acute COVID-19.

The gene calls are TRBV3-1 (or the pseudogene TRBV3-2) and TRBJ1-2, with 10 bases identical to TRBD1. Germline V gene data show CDR1 as LGHDT and CDR2 as YNNKEL (reference sequence). CDR3 length equals 15 residues. V lost 5 bases, J lost 2 bases, and 5 bases stayed unmatched. The CDR3 loop reads CASSSLDRGNYGYTF. The CDR3, as DNA: TGTGCCAGCAGCTCATTGGACAGGGGGAACTATGGCTACACCTTC.

V and J are TRBV3-1 (or the pseudogene TRBV3-2) and TRBJ1-2; D is unclear. Looked up from germline, CDR1 is LGHDT and CDR2 is YNNKEL (reference sequence). The V end was cut by 0 bases, the J end by 8 bases, with 7 bases between. This CDR3 has 12 residues. DNA for the CDR3: TGTGCCAGCAGCCAAGACAGGATGGGCTACACCTTC. Translation gives CASSQDRMGYTF.

The chain employs TRBV12-3 or TRBV12-4 and TRBJ1-1; D is undetermined. The CDR3 contains 13 residues. The germline V and J ends were trimmed by 6 bases and 2 bases, with 10 bases remaining between them. CDR3 in amino acids: CASSLQRNTEAFF. CDR3 sequence (DNA): TGTGCCAGCAGCCTACAGAGAAACACTGAAGCTTTCTTT.

The rearrangement links TRBV19 to TRBJ2-1, with 8 nucleotides matching TRBD2. Germline V gene data show CDR1 as LNHDA and CDR2 as SQIVND (reference sequence). V lost 3 bases and J lost 7; bases outside the gene matches: 11. The length of the CDR3 is 16 residues. CDR3 region: CASSIPGGTSGNEQFF. The CDR3 nucleotides are TGTGCCAGTAGTATCCCGGGGGGGACTTCGGGGAATGAGCAGTTCTTC.

The chain couples TRBV5-1 to TRBJ2-5, with 11 bases matching TRBD2. The CDR3 consists of 15 residues. Germline-derived CDR1 and CDR2 are SGHRS and YFSETQ. V gave up 0 bases and J gave up 7 bases; unmatched junction bases: 5. The CDR3 sequence: CASSLDSGGVRTQYF. The CDR3 coding sequence is TGCGCCAGCAGCTTGGATAGCGGGGGGGTTAGGACCCAGTACTTC.

This sequence joins TRBV24-1 and TRBJ2-3; 13 positions match TRBD2. Germline V lookup: CDR1 KGHDR, CDR2 SFDVKD. CDR3 length equals 15 residues. Trimming took 5 bases from V and 7 from J; bases not matched to a gene: 5. This CDR3 is CATSGGLAGPYTQYF. DNA for the CDR3: TGTGCCACCAGTGGGGGACTAGCGGGGCCCTATACGCAGTATTTT.

The J gene is TRBJ1-1, the V gene TRBV5-8; D remains ambiguous. The CDR3 runs to 12 residues. V was cut by 4 bases and J by 4 bases, with 8 bases left in between. The germline V gene encodes CDR1 SGHTS and CDR2 YDEGEE. The CDR3 DNA follows: TGTGCCAGCAGCCCGGCGGTCACTGAAGCTTTCTTT. Amino acid sequence: CASSPAVTEAFF.

V is TRBV7-8 and J is TRBJ1-5; unclear D gene. CDR3 length equals 12 residues. Looked up from germline, CDR1 is SGHVS and CDR2 is FQNEAQ. V was trimmed by 5 bases and J by 3 bases, leaving 5 bases between them. The CDR3 sequence is CASSLYNQPQHF. The CDR3 DNA follows: TGTGCCAGCAGCCTCTACAATCAGCCCCAGCATTTT.

This sequence joins TRBV19 and TRBJ1-3; TRBD1 matches 8 bases. CDR1 is LNHDA and CDR2 is SQIVND in the germline V gene (reference sequence). The length of the CDR3 is 16 residues. Trimming removed 4 bases from V and 0 bases from J; junction bases left unmatched: 5. CDR3 nucleotide sequence: TGTGCCAGTAGTAACACCGGACAGGGCTCTGGAAACACCATATATTTT. As protein: CASSNTGQGSGNTIYF.

V gene TRBV19 combines with J gene TRBJ1-1; 7 bases match TRBD1. CDR3 length equals 15 residues. With 7 bases clipped from V and 0 bases from J, the junction kept 8 bases outside the gene matches. Per germline, CDR1 LNHDA and CDR2 SQIVND (reference sequence). The CDR3 is CASMSRGTVNTEAFF. CDR3 DNA sequence: TGTGCCAGTATGTCCCGGGGGACAGTGAACACTGAAGCTTTCTTT.

The chain uses TRBV7-9 and TRBJ2-1, with D perhaps TRBD2 (5 bases). The CDR3 spans 12 residues. Between the trimmed V and J ends, which lost 1 base and 8 bases, there was a span of 6 bases. In germline, CDR1 is SEHNR, CDR2 FQNEAQ (reference sequence). In nucleotides, the CDR3 is TGTGCCAGCAGCTTAGGGACTTATGAGCAGTTCTTC. Its protein product is CASSLGTYEQFF.

CDR3 bases: TGTGCCACCAGCCCAGGGGAGAGGGCCGCACAAGAGACCCAGTACTTC. Its protein product is CATSPGERAAQETQYF. This chain connects TRBV24-1 to TRBJ2-5, with D possibly TRBD1 on 6 matching bases. The CDR3 totals 16 residues. Germline loops: CDR1 KGHDR, CDR2 SFDVKD. Between the trimmed V and J ends, which lost 7 bases and 2 bases, there was a span of 19 bases.

The chain uses TRBV7-9 and TRBJ1-4; D may be TRBD1 (6 bases). V was shortened by 1 base and J by 4 bases, with 19 bases between the two germline ends. This CDR3 comprises 18 residues. Germline CDR1 and CDR2: SEHNR and FQNEAQ (reference sequence). In DNA, the CDR3 is TGTGCCAGCAGCTTAGTAGGGGGGGCGCCTCACCATAATGAAAAACTGTTTTTT. It translates to CASSLVGGAPHHNEKLFF.

This CDR3 is CATSDQGRRDTGELFF. CDR3 coding DNA: TGTGCCACCAGTGACCAGGGTAGGAGGGACACCGGGGAGCTGTTTTTT. This rearrangement joins TRBV24-1 to TRBJ2-2; D perhaps matches TRBD2 (6 bases). The V end was cut by 4 bases, the J end by 3 bases, with 14 bases between. The CDR3 spans 16 residues. CDR1 is KGHDR and CDR2 is SFDVKD in the germline V gene.

CDR3 sequence reads: CASSRTINTEAFF. Here the CDR3 DNA reads TGTGCCAGCAGCCGAACAATAAACACTGAAGCTTTCTTT. The V call is TRBV5-8, the J call TRBJ1-1; D unresolved. V was trimmed by 4 bases and J by 2 bases, leaving 9 bases between them. The CDR3 has 13 residues. Germline V gene lookup returns CDR1 SGHTS and CDR2 YDEGEE.

The V and J genes are TRBV7-2 and TRBJ2-3, with 9 bases lining up with TRBD2. The CDR3 length is 15 residues. Looked up from germline, CDR1 is SGHTA and CDR2 is FQGNSA. V trimming: 5 bases; J trimming: 1 base; junction bases outside the gene matches: 4. CDR3 loop: CASSKERGGTDTQYF. CDR3 DNA: TGTGCCAGCAGCAAGGAGCGGGGGGGCACAGATACGCAGTATTTT.

The gene calls are TRBV11-2 and TRBJ1-1; D is perhaps TRBD1 (5 bases). Trimming took 1 base from V and 4 from J, leaving 7 bases between them. Germline V lookup: CDR1 SGHAT, CDR2 FQNNGV. This CDR3 contains 13 residues. Here the CDR3 reads CASSLGQGTEAFF. CDR3 DNA sequence: TGTGCCAGCAGCTTAGGGCAGGGCACTGAAGCTTTCTTT.

The chain uses TRBV18 and TRBJ2-7, with a weak D call TRBD1 (5 bases). V gave up 4 bases and J gave up 6 bases, with 10 bases separating them. The CDR3 is made up of 12 amino acids. The germline V gene has CDR1 KGHSH and CDR2 LQKENI. The CDR3 sequence: CASSLQGSEQYF. In nucleotides, the CDR3 is TGTGCCAGCTCACTTCAGGGAAGCGAGCAGTACTTC.

The rearrangement joins TRBV13 to TRBJ2-3, with 8 positions matching TRBD1. V shed 2 bases and J 5 bases; nucleotides not matched to a gene: 15. Germline V gives CDR1 PRHDT, CDR2 FYEKMQ (reference sequence). The CDR3 loop spans 18 amino acids. This CDR3 reads CASSLWLGETGAKDTQYF. In nucleotides, the CDR3 is TGTGCCAGCAGCTTATGGTTAGGCGAGACAGGGGCGAAAGATACGCAGTATTTT.

A remark on this clone: Other DNA sequences in the sample encode the same CDR3. The CDR3 coding sequence is TGTGCCAGCAGCTTGGGACTAGCGGGGGGCAATGAGCAGTTCTTC. Protein sequence: CASSLGLAGGNEQFF. The chain has TRBV5-4 and TRBJ2-1; the match to TRBD2 covers 13 bases. Germline V gives CDR1 SGHNT, CDR2 YYREEE (reference sequence). Trimming took 0 bases from V and 6 from J; bases not matched to a gene: 0. This CDR3 is 15 amino acids long.

The chain recombines TRBV12-5 with TRBJ2-1, with 14 bases that match TRBD2. CDR3 length equals 18 residues. Germline CDR1 LGHNT, CDR2 FRNRAP. The V gene end was trimmed by 6 bases and the J gene end by 6 bases; junction bases not matched to a gene: 13. The CDR3 nucleotides read TGTGCTAGTGGCCTCGCCGGGACTAGCGGGGGCGCGTTCAATGAGCAGTTCTTC. Encoded protein: CASGLAGTSGGAFNEQFF.